What follows are 21 T cell receptor beta chains derived from one specimen sequenced in a study of blood T cell repertoires in COVID-19. Measured with immunoSEQ multiplex PCR; TCRdb has only the in-frame clones, and not every one. The sample shows fewer than 110,000 clones, more than 80% of them seen only once. Sample: peripheral blood. These receptors came from a woman in her fifties or sixties with acute or convalescent COVID-19.

The chain is built from TRBV5-1 and TRBJ2-3; 14 bases match TRBD2. Trimming took 2 bases from V and 3 from J; bases not matched to a gene: 5. Germline CDR1 reads SGHRS; CDR2 reads YFSETQ. The CDR3 is 17 residues long. As DNA, the CDR3 is TGCGCCAGCAGCTTTGGGACTAGCGGGAGAAGTACAGATACGCAGTATTTT. Its translation: CASSFGTSGRSTDTQYF.

CDR3 DNA: TGTGCCAGCAGCTTGGGACAGGGCTACACCTTC. It is translated as CASSLGQGYTF. The chain couples TRBV5-4 to TRBJ1-2, with D possibly TRBD1 on 5 matching bases. The germline CDR1 and CDR2 sequences are SGHNT and YYREEE (reference sequence). Trimming cost V 0 bases and J 8 bases, with 5 bases left between them. The CDR3 covers 11 residues.

The chain carries TRBV7-8 and TRBJ2-1; D is possibly TRBD2 (6 bases). This CDR3 spans 16 amino acids. Trimming took off 2 bases at V and 6 bases at J, with 17 bases between the two ends. Germline values: CDR1 SGHVS, CDR2 FQNEAQ. The CDR3: CASSLYGGTSPNEQFF. The CDR3 DNA is TGTGCCAGCAGCTTATACGGCGGGACGTCCCCCAATGAGCAGTTCTTC.

V is TRBV11-2 and J is TRBJ2-1; D is uncertain. This CDR3 comprises 13 residues. The germline V gene has CDR1 SGHAT and CDR2 FQNNGV. V gave up 0 bases and J gave up 9 bases, with 9 bases separating them. CDR3 sequence: CASSLEPRGEQFF. In nucleotides, the CDR3 is TGTGCCAGCAGCTTAGAACCTAGAGGTGAGCAGTTCTTC.

V is TRBV6-1 and J is TRBJ1-6, with 7 positions matching TRBD1. Trimming removed 3 bases from V and 7 bases from J; junction bases left unmatched: 6. Germline lookup yields CDR1 MNHNS and CDR2 SASEGT. The CDR3 loop spans 15 amino acids. DNA for the CDR3: TGTGCCAGCAGTGATTACGACAGGGACAATTCACCCCTCCACTTT. The encoded protein is CASSDYDRDNSPLHF.

This sequence joins TRBV5-1 and TRBJ2-1; D is uncertain. This CDR3 contains 16 residues. Looked up from germline, CDR1 is SGHRS and CDR2 is YFSETQ. V lost 0 bases and J lost 7, with 17 bases in between. The CDR3 DNA follows: TGCGCCAGCAGCTTGGTCGAGACTTCCCCTCTGAATGAGCAGTTCTTC. Translated, it gives CASSLVETSPLNEQFF.

The chain employs TRBV12-3 or TRBV12-4 and TRBJ2-7; TRBD2 matches at 10 bases. The CDR3 is 13 amino acids. V lost 7 bases, J lost 5 bases, and 5 bases stayed unmatched. The CDR3 loop is CASISGTSDEQYF. CDR3 nucleotide sequence: TGTGCCAGCATTTCAGGGACTAGCGACGAGCAGTACTTC.

V and J are TRBV5-1 and TRBJ2-3; TRBD2 might be the D (5 bases). V gave up 0 bases and J gave up 3 bases, with 11 bases separating them. The germline V gene encodes CDR1 SGHRS and CDR2 YFSETQ. CDR3 length equals 15 residues. The CDR3 DNA is TGCGCCAGCAGCTTGGTGGGAGCTGGTACAGATACGCAGTATTTT. Encoded protein: CASSLVGAGTDTQYF.

The rearrangement joins TRBV11-3 to TRBJ1-3, with 7 bases lining up with TRBD1. The J segment lost 2 bases and the V segment lost 8 bases, leaving 3 bases of the junction unmatched. The CDR3 spans 13 residues. CDR1 and CDR2 from the germline V gene are SGHNT and YENEEA. The CDR3 bases are TGTGCCAGCCGAGGGACAGCTGGAAACACCATATATTTT. It specifies CASRGTAGNTIYF.

The genes are TRBV7-2 and TRBJ1-2; D remains ambiguous. V lost 2 bases to trimming and J lost 7 bases, with 11 bases between them. The CDR3 sequence is 13 residues long. Germline V gene sequence: CDR1 SGHTA, CDR2 FQGNSA. The CDR3 loop is CASSLTQIPGYTF. The CDR3 coding sequence is TGTGCCAGCAGCTTAACACAGATTCCTGGCTACACCTTC.

The V call is TRBV21-1, the J call TRBJ2-5; the table assigns TRBD2, which was not confirmed against the DNA. TRBV21-1 is reported as a pseudogene. This CDR3 spans 14 amino acids. The CDR3 loop reads CASTSRGGQETQYF. DNA for the CDR3: TGTGCCAGCACCTCAAGGGGGGGCCAAGAGACCCAGTACTTC.

The V and J genes are TRBV13 and TRBJ2-3, with TRBD1 matching 9 bases. V shed 4 bases, J shed 0 bases, and the junction held 5 bases outside the gene matches. The CDR3 runs 16 residues. Germline values: CDR1 PRHDT, CDR2 FYEKMQ (reference sequence). The CDR3 here is CASSSRTGASTDTQYF. The CDR3 DNA reads TGTGCCAGCAGCTCCCGGACAGGGGCTAGCACAGATACGCAGTATTTT.

This clone was detected only once. The chain recombines TRBV3-1 (or the pseudogene TRBV3-2) with TRBJ1-5; D is uncertain. V was pared by 2 bases and J by 6 bases, with 8 bases between. The CDR3 covers 13 residues. In germline, CDR1 is LGHDT, CDR2 YNNKEL (reference sequence). The CDR3 loop reads CASSQYEGQPQHF. The CDR3 nucleotides are TGTGCCAGCAGCCAATATGAGGGTCAGCCCCAGCATTTT.

The chain links TRBV11-2 to TRBJ2-5, with 8 positions matching TRBD1. Germline V lookup: CDR1 SGHAT, CDR2 FQNNGV. This CDR3 contains 16 residues. Trimming cost V 5 bases and J 2 bases; bases outside gene matches: 10. This chain's CDR3 is CASSPTLGQGQETQYF. In nucleotides, the CDR3 is TGTGCCAGCAGCCCCACTCTCGGACAGGGTCAAGAGACCCAGTACTTC.

This chain links TRBV3-1 (or the pseudogene TRBV3-2) with TRBJ2-7, with 13 bases aligning to TRBD2. In germline, CDR1 is LGHDT, CDR2 YNNKEL (reference sequence). With V trimmed by 3 bases and J by 6 bases, 5 bases remained unmatched. CDR3 length: 15 residues. In DNA, the CDR3 is TGTGCCAGCAGCCATCGGACTAGCGGGAGTACCGAGCAGTACTTC. This gives the protein CASSHRTSGSTEQYF.

The V gene is TRBV6-5, the J gene TRBJ2-3; TRBD2 agrees at 7 bases. This CDR3 has 14 amino acids. Germline V CDR1 and CDR2: MNHEY, SVGAGI. With V trimmed by 6 bases and J by 2 bases, 5 bases remained unmatched. This CDR3 reads CASRREGLTDTQYF. CDR3 DNA sequence: TGTGCCAGCAGGAGGGAGGGCCTCACAGATACGCAGTATTTT.

The chain employs TRBV5-4 and TRBJ2-1, with a possible D match to TRBD2 (5 bases). In germline, CDR1 is SGHNT, CDR2 YYREEE (reference sequence). V shed 8 bases and J shed 6 bases, with 24 bases lying between them. This CDR3 spans 16 amino acids. This CDR3 reads CASSEVGRGYPNEQFF. CDR3 nucleotides: TGTGCCAGTTCGGAGGTGGGGAGAGGGTACCCCAATGAGCAGTTCTTC. The whole variable domain, filled in from reference TRBV5-4 and TRBJ2-1, reads ETGVTQSPTHLIKTRGQQVTLRCSSQSGHNTVSWYQQALGQGPQFIFQYYREEENGRGNFPPRFSGLQFPNYSSELNVNALELDDSALYLCASSEVGRGYPNEQFFGPGTRLTVL.

The J gene is TRBJ2-4, the V gene TRBV5-3; TRBD2 matches at 11 bases. TRBV5-3 falls under the ORF class, with uncertain function. The ends lost 1 base at V and 3 bases at J; junction bases unmatched: 9. The CDR3 has 18 residues. The CDR3 is CARSLCVTSGGGKNIQYF. As DNA, the CDR3 is TGTGCCAGAAGCTTGTGTGTTACTAGCGGGGGCGGCAAAAACATTCAGTACTTC.

The chain has TRBV5-8 and TRBJ1-2; the D is unclear. Per the germline V gene, CDR1 is SGHTS and CDR2 is YDEGEE. V lost 2 bases and J 4 bases, leaving 12 bases between the germline ends. This CDR3 has 14 residues. The CDR3 is CASSLPRGPYGYTF. The CDR3 DNA reads as TGTGCCAGCAGCTTACCCCGCGGGCCCTATGGCTACACCTTC.

V and J are TRBV24-1 and TRBJ2-6, with 12 bases matching TRBD2. V lost 4 bases and J lost 0; bases outside the gene matches: 3. The germline CDR1 and CDR2 sequences are KGHDR and SFDVKD. This CDR3 is 18 amino acids long. The CDR3 DNA is TGTGCCACCAGTGACCCGGGACTAGCGGGCTCTGGGGCCAACGTCCTGACTTTC. Translated, it gives CATSDPGLAGSGANVLTF.

The chain is built from TRBV11-3 and TRBJ1-2; no reliable D call. The germline V gene encodes CDR1 SGHNT and CDR2 YENEEA. There are 16 residues in the CDR3. V was pared by 1 base and J by 1 base, with 13 bases between. As DNA, the CDR3 is TGTGCCAGCAGCTTAGTGGGTCAGTCGGGTAACTATGGCTACACCTTC. Protein sequence: CASSLVGQSGNYGYTF.